The source of this T cell receptor (beta chain) is a study of blood T cells in healthy people across ages. Then a second PCR, running about 6 to 12 cycles, was carried out with a sample-barcoded 5' primer and a J-beta primer mix. TCRdb independently ran MiXCR on the 5' RACE reads; one entry per CDR3 protein. This table has 1.5 million to 2 million distinct CDR3 sequences, approximately 50% appearing once. This clonotype has more than one count but fewer than ten. The sequence was obtained from a woman in her forties in good health. The specimen was blood.

The CDR3 DNA sequence: TGCAGTGCTAGCCCTAGCGGGGTAAGGGATACGCAGTATTTT. It translates to CSASPSGVRDTQYF. The chain combines TRBV20-1 with TRBJ2-3; 9 nucleotides match TRBD2. Per the germline V gene, CDR1 is DFQATT and CDR2 is SNEGSKA (reference sequence). This CDR3 has 14 residues. V was pared by 3 bases and J by 6 bases, with 7 bases of the junction left unmatched.